This T cell receptor (beta chain) is drawn from a study of cytomegalovirus exposure and HLA in healthy donors. Turning to the study itself: An earlier analysis found some 100 million unique TCR beta sequences from 150 million to 200 million T cells.

The CDR3 consists of 13 residues. V shed 8 bases and J 5 bases; nucleotides not matched to a gene: 9. Germline CDR1 reads SGHTA; CDR2 reads FQGNSA. It was with 60 Vbeta and 13 Jbeta primers that the PCR ran. Only in-frame clones appear in the TCRdb table, and some are missing; sequencing was by immunoSEQ multiplex PCR. Of 150,000 or so clones in the sample, around 72% were seen once. This clone has only one observation. J is TRBJ2-7 and V is TRBV7-2, with 7 bases identical to TRBD2. This clonotype originated in a man younger than 30 in good health and CMV-seropositive. Sequencing was performed on PBMCs. As DNA, the CDR3 is TGTGCCAGCCGTAAGGCGGGAGCTAACGAGCAGTACTTC. Its protein is CASRKAGANEQYF.